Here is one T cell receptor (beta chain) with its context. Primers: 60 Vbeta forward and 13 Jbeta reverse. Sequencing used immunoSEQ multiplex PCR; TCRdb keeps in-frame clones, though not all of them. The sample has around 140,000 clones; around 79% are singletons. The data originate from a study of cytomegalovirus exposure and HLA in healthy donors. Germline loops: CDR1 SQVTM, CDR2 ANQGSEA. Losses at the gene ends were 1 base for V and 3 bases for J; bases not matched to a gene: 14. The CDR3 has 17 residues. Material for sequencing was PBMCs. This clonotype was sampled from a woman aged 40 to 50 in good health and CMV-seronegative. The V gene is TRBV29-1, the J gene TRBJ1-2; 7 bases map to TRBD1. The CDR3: CSVEVPREEGAYYGYTF. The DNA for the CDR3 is TGCAGCGTTGAAGTCCCCAGGGAAGAGGGGGCGTACTATGGCTACACCTTC.